This T cell receptor (beta chain) was profiled in a study of CD8 T cells in Susac syndrome. CDR3 size: 14 residues. From germline, CDR1 is SGHTA and CDR2 FQGNSA. The V gene end was trimmed by 5 bases and the J gene end by 6 bases; junction bases not matched to a gene: 10. The RNA input was roughly 0.45 to 1 ug, and it was reverse transcribed with random hexamers. The TCR beta CDR3 was amplified by immunoSEQ multiplex PCR across 54 Vbeta, 13 Jbeta. TCRdb analysed the immunoSEQ multiplex PCR reads with MiXCR anew, one entry per CDR3 protein. The sample has 71,000 or so distinct CDR3 sequences; 95% to 96% are singletons. In contrast to the negatively isolated CD8+ and CD4+ T cells, TEMRA cells were FACS-enriched.

This clonotype was obtained from a human donor with multiple sclerosis. J is TRBJ2-7 and V is TRBV7-2; 7 bases align to TRBD1. Sequencing input: CD4+ T cells from PBMCs. CDR3 residues: CASSTAGTVREQYF. The CDR3 bases are TGTGCCAGCAGCACCGCCGGGACAGTACGCGAGCAGTACTTC.